This T cell receptor beta chain was recorded in a study of cytomegalovirus exposure and HLA in healthy donors. The overall study: There were under 130 million unique TCR beta sequences, drawn from about 180 million T cells, in an earlier analysis. General study points: Overall, approximately 150 TCR beta chains were annotated as cytomegalovirus-associated. In a later analysis, across HLA loci, associated TCR counts were highest for DRB1, lowest for HLA-C. An assumption of roughly uniform sequencing depth across donors underlay the presence/absence analyses.

In the PCR, 60 Vbeta and 13 Jbeta primers were used. Profiling relied on immunoSEQ multiplex PCR, and the TCRdb table lists in-frame clones only, not all of them. This table has 200,000 to 250,000 clones, approximately 85% appearing once. With 7 bases removed from V and 1 base from J, the gap between germline ends came to 18 bases. The CDR3 covers 15 residues. Germline-derived CDR1 and CDR2 are SGHRS and YFSETQ. With respect to this clone: Its specificity is not known.

The receptor was derived from a middle-aged woman in good health and CMV-seronegative. The chain combines TRBV5-1 with TRBJ2-7, with D possibly matching TRBD1 (6 bases). Specimen: PBMCs. The CDR3 nucleotides are TGCGCCAGCGCTAGGGGGTTCAGCACATCCTACGAGCAGTACTTC. It specifies CASARGFSTSYEQYF.